This TCR beta chain appears in the sequencing data of a study of blood T cell repertoires in COVID-19. Study at large: Specimens from acute and convalescent COVID-19 originated in the United States, Italy and Spain. Sample material is recorded as cDNA or gDNA derived from T cells, B-cell-depleted T cells, or PBMCs.

This CDR3 comprises 12 residues. V was pared by 6 bases and J by 6 bases, with 11 bases between. The germline V gene encodes CDR1 MNHEY and CDR2 SVGAGI. This clone was seen a few times. In the authors' methods: Amplifying reference gene primers gave estimates of nucleated cell counts. Profiled with immunoSEQ multiplex PCR; TCRdb holds only in-frame clones, not every one. V and J calls and clone size are as listed in that table; D and trimming were resolved from the DNA. This table has under 350,000 clones, around 89% appearing once. Sequenced material: peripheral blood. This sequence was found in a man in his forties or fifties with acute or convalescent COVID-19. The rearrangement joins TRBV6-5 to TRBJ1-2, with D perhaps TRBD1 (6 bases). The CDR3 loop is CASRGHRDGYTF. Here the CDR3 DNA reads TGTGCCAGCAGGGGGCACAGGGATGGCTACACCTTC.